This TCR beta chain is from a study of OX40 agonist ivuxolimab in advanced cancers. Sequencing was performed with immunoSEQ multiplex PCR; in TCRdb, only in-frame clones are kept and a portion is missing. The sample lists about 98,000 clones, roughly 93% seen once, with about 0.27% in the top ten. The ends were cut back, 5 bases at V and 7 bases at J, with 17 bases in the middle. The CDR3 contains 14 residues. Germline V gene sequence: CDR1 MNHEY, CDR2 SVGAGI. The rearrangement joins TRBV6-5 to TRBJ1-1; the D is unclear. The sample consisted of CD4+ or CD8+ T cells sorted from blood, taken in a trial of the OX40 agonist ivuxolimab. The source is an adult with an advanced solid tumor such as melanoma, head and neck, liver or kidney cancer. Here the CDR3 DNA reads TGTGCCAGCAGTCCCCCGTTTAGTCAAGGTGAAGCTTTCTTT. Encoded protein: CASSPPFSQGEAFF.